This TCR beta chain was profiled in a study of HIV-infected children after antiretroviral therapy interruption. Study-wide background: Continuous-treatment children had median age roughly 8 years, interruption roughly 10 years.

Whole-study results and caveats: Naive CD4+ Gini coefficient rose by interruption end, suggesting clonal expansion.

RNA-based 3' RACE libraries used unique molecular identifiers. TCRdb reprocessed the 3' RACE reads with MiXCR, giving one entry per CDR3 protein. The sample includes some 90,000 distinct CDR3 sequences, 6.9% of them seen just once. There are many counts of this clonotype. What it binds is not known. The CDR3 is 17 amino acids. CDR1 and CDR2 from the germline V gene are LNHDA and SQIVND (reference sequence). Trimming shortened V by 1 base and J by 2 bases, and 17 bases separated the two germline ends. The treatment is: PENTA 11 planned treatment interruption arm or continuous ART arm. Only samples with at least 5 million viable PBMCs qualified.

The chain has TRBV19 and TRBJ2-5; D may be TRBD1 or TRBD2 (7 bases each). The starting material was CD45RA+ CD4+ T cells from PBMCs, pooled from several time points, obtained from a donor given antiretroviral therapy, either interrupted or continuous. Subset specified: naive CD4+ CD45RA+ CD45RO- T cells. This receptor was obtained from a pool of human donors with HIV. CDR3 protein: CASSIALRGGVQETQYF. The CDR3 DNA reads TGTGCCAGTAGTATAGCTCTCAGGGGGGGAGTACAAGAGACCCAGTACTTC.